This T cell receptor (beta chain) appears in the sequencing data of a study of siplizumab effects on memory and regulatory T cells. CDR1 and CDR2 from the germline V gene are LGHNT and FRNRAP. V was pared by 5 bases and J by 7 bases, with 14 bases between. The length of the CDR3 is 13 residues. For this clone: Its antigen remains unidentified.

Regarding the study as a whole: On average, roughly 70% of mappable alloreactive CD4+ clones were Treg-derived under siplizumab, against 25% to 30% in controls. The authors mapped only a minor fraction of alloreactive clones to unstimulated subsets. The naive T cell population seemed more diverse than memory cells and seemed a major contributor to the alloresponse. The authors did not confirm suppressive function in proliferating Tregs from siplizumab cultures.

Profiling relied on immunoSEQ multiplex PCR, and the TCRdb table lists in-frame clones only, not all of them. This table holds over 70,000 clones, more than 80% found once. The chain carries TRBV12-5 and TRBJ1-1; D not resolved. This TCR was sampled from a human donor in good health. The sequenced sample was CD4+ T cells sorted from blood. CDR3 region: CASGIVSRFEAFF. The CDR3 DNA is TGTGCTAGTGGTATCGTCAGCCGGTTTGAAGCTTTCTTT.